Presented here are 12 T cell receptor beta chains from one specimen sequenced in a study of CD8+CD57+ T cells in acquired aplastic anemia. Template material for TCR beta VDJ and CDR3 profiling consisted of genomic DNA. TCRdb re-called the reads through MiXCR, storing one row per CDR3 protein. The sample holds roughly 200,000 distinct CDR3 sequences, 63% seen once. Patients chosen for sequencing had CD8+CD57+ cells that had expanded, as shown by flow cytometry. The sample comprised sorted CD4+, CD8+, or CD8+CD57+ T cells (not recorded which) from PBMCs. These receptors came from a human donor with aplastic anemia.

The chain uses TRBV19 and TRBJ1-3; no firm D call. V was clipped by 7 bases and J by 4 bases, with 14 bases between them. The CDR3 is made up of 14 amino acids. Germline lookup yields CDR1 LNHDA and CDR2 SQIVND (reference sequence). DNA of the CDR3: TGTGCCAGTAACAGCGTCCGAGGGGGAAACACCATATATTTT. This sequence encodes CASNSVRGGNTIYF.

This clonotype was observed at least ten times. V and J are TRBV13 and TRBJ1-3; D gene uncertain. From germline, CDR1 is PRHDT and CDR2 FYEKMQ (reference sequence). V lost 4 bases to trimming and J lost 0 bases, with 7 bases between them. CDR3 size: 14 residues. The chain's CDR3 is CASSSLGSGNTIYF. The CDR3 coding sequence is TGTGCCAGCAGCTCCCTTGGCTCTGGAAACACCATATATTTT. The full variable domain, completed using reference TRBV13 and TRBJ1-3, is AAGVIQSPRHLIKEKRETATLKCYPIPRHDTVYWYQQGPGQDPQFLISFYEKMQSDKGSIPDRFSAQQFSDYHSELNMSSLELGDSALYFCASSSLGSGNTIYFGEGSWLTVV.

The J gene is TRBJ2-3, the V gene TRBV7-2; D is unresolved. The CDR3 consists of 14 residues. V lost 1 base to trimming and J lost 3 bases, with 8 bases between them. CDR1 and CDR2 (germline): SGHTA, FQGNSA. The CDR3 region has the DNA TGTGCCAGCAGCTTAGGGGCCGGGACAGATACGCAGTATTTT. This sequence encodes CASSLGAGTDTQYF.

This clonotype turned up a few times. The chain is built from TRBV7-2 and TRBJ1-3, with TRBD1 matching over 9 bases. V shed 4 bases, J shed 2 bases, and the junction held 3 bases outside the gene matches. CDR3 length: 15 amino acids. Looked up from germline, CDR1 is SGHTA and CDR2 is FQGNSA. CDR3 residues: CASSSTGGTGNTIYF. As DNA, the CDR3 is TGTGCCAGCAGCTCTACAGGGGGCACTGGAAACACCATATATTTT.

The rearrangement links TRBV19 to TRBJ1-5; D not resolved. V shed 3 bases and J shed 2 bases, with 8 bases lying between them. The CDR3 extends over 14 amino acids. Germline loops: CDR1 LNHDA, CDR2 SQIVND (reference sequence). The chain's CDR3 is CASSIRRGNQPQHF. The CDR3 DNA follows: TGTGCCAGTAGTATTCGGAGGGGCAATCAGCCCCAGCATTTT.

A word on this clonotype: A junction boundary mismatches the germline segment, possibly from a read error. CDR3 sequence (DNA): TGCGCCAGCAGCCAAGATCTAAGGAGAGTGAACCCTGGGCAGTACTTC. Amino acids: CASSQDLRRVNPGQYF. The chain links TRBV2 to TRBJ2-7; no definite D call. Germline V lookup: CDR1 SNHLY, CDR2 FYNNEI. The CDR3 is made up of 16 amino acids.

The chain combines TRBV20-1 with TRBJ2-7, with 10 bases aligning to TRBD2. The CDR3 loop spans 14 amino acids. CDR1 is DFQATT and CDR2 is SNEGSKA in the germline V gene (reference sequence). J gave up 4 bases and V 6 bases, and 9 bases lay outside the gene matches. CDR3 sequence (DNA): TGCAGTGCCACCTTAGCGGGAGGAAATTACGAGCAGTACTTC. Protein: CSATLAGGNYEQYF.

The rearrangement joins TRBV20-1 to TRBJ2-5; 8 positions agree with TRBD2. Germline CDR1 reads DFQATT; CDR2 reads SNEGSKA (reference sequence). V lost 1 base, J lost 5 bases, and 6 bases stayed unmatched. The CDR3 spans 14 residues. The CDR3 spells CSARGRGATETQYF. Written as DNA, the CDR3 is TGCAGTGCTAGAGGGCGGGGGGCGACTGAGACCCAGTACTTC.

This clonotype was observed once. The chain uses TRBV14 and TRBJ2-7, with a tentative D call TRBD2 (6 bases). The CDR3 contains 14 residues. Germline V gene lookup returns CDR1 SGHDN and CDR2 FVKESK. Trimming stripped 1 base from V and 3 bases from J, with 10 bases between. The CDR3 bases are TGTGCCAGCAGCCAAGTCGGAGGGAACTACGAGCAGTACTTC. This codes for CASSQVGGNYEQYF.

This rearrangement joins TRBV7-2 to TRBJ2-7; tentatively, D is TRBD1 (6 bases). The CDR3 has 14 residues. V was clipped by 4 bases and J by 6 bases, with 16 bases between them. The germline V gene encodes CDR1 SGHTA and CDR2 FQGNSA. The CDR3 here is CASSSPKDSSEQYF. The CDR3 bases are TGTGCCAGCAGCTCCCCGAAGGACAGTTCCGAGCAGTACTTC. The variable domain in full, completed from reference TRBV7-2 and TRBJ2-7, reads GAGVSQSPSNKVTEKGKDVELRCDPISGHTALYWYRQSLGQGLEFLIYFQGNSAPDKSGLPSDRFSAERTGGSVSTLTIQRTQQEDSAVYLCASSSPKDSSEQYFGPGTRLTVT.

The DNA for the CDR3 is TGTGCCAGCAGCCGGGGGGCGGCTCGTAGTGAAGCTTTCTTT. Amino acid sequence: CASSRGAARSEAFF. The chain couples TRBV5-6 to TRBJ1-1; possible D gene TRBD1, 6 bases. From germline, CDR1 is SGHDT and CDR2 YYEEEE. This CDR3 comprises 14 residues. Trimming took off 4 bases at V and 7 bases at J, with 17 bases between the two ends.

V is TRBV7-6 and J is TRBJ2-7; D is perhaps TRBD1 or TRBD2 (5 bases each). The CDR3 covers 13 residues. Germline CDR1 and CDR2: SGHVS and FNYEAQ. Trimming removed 6 bases from V and 6 bases from J, with 15 bases in between. The chain's CDR3 is CASRGSGRSEQYF. The CDR3 bases are TGTGCCAGCAGGGGATCGGGACGAAGCGAGCAGTACTTC.